One and the same sample provided the 9 T cell receptor beta chains below, sequenced in a study of CD8 T cells in ankylosing spondylitis. Whole-study results and caveats: What appeared characteristic of ankylosing spondylitis blood was a TCR beta motif of 7 or 8 highly homologous variants.

TCRdb re-analysed the 5' RACE reads in MiXCR, keeping a single row per CDR3 protein. The sample records about 480,000 distinct CDR3 sequences, approximately 17% being singletons. Which antigens these TCRs recognize remains unknown. The sequencing sample was made of blood, either unsorted or a sorted T cell fraction (not recorded which). Receptor source: a male donor with ankylosing spondylitis.

This clonotype was detected a few times. The chain joins TRBV3-1 to TRBJ1-1; D remains ambiguous. Germline V lookup: CDR1 LGHDT, CDR2 YNNKEL (reference sequence). Between the trimmed V and J ends, which lost 2 bases and 4 bases, there was a span of 8 bases. The CDR3 loop spans 13 amino acids. The CDR3 sequence: CASSQLSGTEAFF. CDR3 DNA: TGTGCCAGCAGCCAATTATCGGGCACTGAAGCTTTCTTT.

The CDR3 reads CASSPFAGVPQHF. The CDR3 nucleotides are TGTGCCAGCAGCCCTTTTGCGGGAGTCCCCCAGCATTTT. The V call is TRBV14, the J call TRBJ1-5, with D unclear. Trimming removed 4 bases from V and 10 bases from J, with 14 bases in between. Germline V gene lookup returns CDR1 SGHDN and CDR2 FVKESK. The CDR3 contains 13 residues.

The chain links TRBV29-1 to TRBJ1-2; TRBD1 agrees at 9 bases. The length of the CDR3 is 12 residues. Trimming at V came to 8 bases and at J to 6 bases, leaving 7 bases not matched to a gene. Germline CDR1 SQVTM, CDR2 ANQGSEA. The CDR3 nucleotides read TGCAGCTCCCGACAGGGGGTTGATGGCTACACCTTC. This sequence encodes CSSRQGVDGYTF.

V gene TRBV4-2 combines with J gene TRBJ1-4, with 12 bases that match TRBD1. V shed 5 bases and J 11 bases; nucleotides not matched to a gene: 9. Germline V gene lookup returns CDR1 LGHNA and CDR2 YNFKEQ. This CDR3 spans 15 amino acids. In DNA form, the CDR3 reads TGTGCCAGCAGCTCGACGGGACAGGGGGCTCTGAAACTGTTTTTT. Translated: CASSSTGQGALKLFF.

V and J are TRBV12-3 or TRBV12-4 and TRBJ2-3; 12 bases are shared with TRBD2. This CDR3 is 18 amino acids long. J lost 2 bases, V lost 5 bases, and 11 bases had no gene match. CDR3 DNA sequence: TGTGCCAGCAGTCAATATGGACTAGCGGGGACTCTCACAGATACGCAGTATTTT. This gives the protein CASSQYGLAGTLTDTQYF.

The V call is TRBV28, the J call TRBJ2-3; 8 positions match TRBD2. CDR1 MDHEN and CDR2 SYDVKM come from the germline V gene. Unmatched junction bases numbered 5, after V lost 2 bases and J lost 1 base. CDR3 length equals 16 residues. The CDR3 bases are TGTGCCAGCAGTTTAGGGTCAGCGGGAGGCACAGATACGCAGTATTTT. Amino acid sequence: CASSLGSAGGTDTQYF.

This clonotype was detected only a few times. V gene TRBV7-9 combines with J gene TRBJ2-2; no firm D call. The CDR3 is 14 residues long. Trimming left V 3 bases short and J 4 bases short, with 9 bases between. Germline values: CDR1 SEHNR, CDR2 FQNEAQ (reference sequence). The CDR3 reads CASSFISATGELFF. The CDR3 nucleotides read TGTGCCAGCAGCTTCATCTCGGCCACCGGGGAGCTGTTTTTT.

Only a few counts were recorded for this clonotype. The chain uses TRBV20-1 and TRBJ2-3, with TRBD2 matching over 16 bases. The CDR3 is 21 residues long. V gave up 3 bases and J gave up 0 bases; unmatched junction bases: 15. Germline V gene sequence: CDR1 DFQATT, CDR2 SNEGSKA (reference sequence). The CDR3 nucleotides are TGCAGTGCTAGGGCCCCCACGGGACTAGCGGGAGGGCCCTCCAGCACAGATACGCAGTATTTT. Its translation: CSARAPTGLAGGPSSTDTQYF.

The genes are TRBV5-5 and TRBJ2-6, with a weak D call TRBD1 (5 bases). Germline CDR1 is SGHKS and CDR2 is YYEKEE (reference sequence). With 0 bases removed from V and 0 bases from J, the gap between germline ends came to 10 bases. The CDR3 length is 17 residues. Here the CDR3 reads CASSLVGHLSGANVLTF. The DNA for the CDR3 is TGTGCCAGCAGCTTGGTCGGACACCTCTCTGGGGCCAACGTCCTGACTTTC.